The subject of this entry is one T cell receptor beta chain. Its antigen is as yet unknown. The V gene end was trimmed by 3 bases and the J gene end by 3 bases; junction bases not matched to a gene: 13. The germline V gene encodes CDR1 SEHNR and CDR2 FQNEAQ (reference sequence). The CDR3 loop spans 17 amino acids. The table came from immunoSEQ multiplex PCR; TCRdb's copy has only in-frame clones and leaves some out. The sample gives about 94,000 clones, approximately 82% of which show up once; 15% to 20% is in the top ten. This specimen comes from a study of Ad26.COV2.S vaccination and SARS-CoV-2 variants. Overall study results and limits: Vaccinees reportedly had broad spike-specific CD8+ and CD4+ T cell responses. Analytic work on TCR breadth and depth might have understated the full extent of total T cell responses. Vaccinees displayed broader spike-specific TCR repertoires than placebo recipients. It was found that vaccine and placebo recipients had similar non-spike TCR breadth.

The source of this sequence is a human donor who had recovered from COVID-19. The rearrangement joins TRBV7-9 to TRBJ1-2, with 7 bases matching TRBD1. Here the sequenced sample was peripheral blood, taken after recovery from COVID-19. CDR3 bases: TGTGCCAGCAGCTTTTTCGGACAGGCCTCACCTTACTATGGCTACACCTTC. It translates to CASSFFGQASPYYGYTF.